This T cell receptor (beta chain) was documented in a study of blood T cells in healthy people across ages (dated by TCRdb to about 2015). Regarding the research as a whole: In model experiments, roughly one uniquely barcoded TCR beta cDNA molecule per two T cells was captured by template switching. The donors were divided into four age groups: young (average around 15 years), middle-aged (approximately 39), aged (about 60) and long-lived (roughly 82). To avoid experimental bias, donors of different ages were randomly spread across the sequencing lanes. Two additional independent replicas of 1 million unique cDNA reads from the same blood draw were analyzed for two donors (one aged 18 to 30 and one aged 80 or older). Using deep sequencing normalized with unique cDNA molecular identifiers, the study measured how TCR beta repertoire diversity changes with age.

From its cysteine to its phenylalanine, the CDR3 spans 14 amino acids. The CDR3 DNA has 42 bases and is translated from base 1. Trimming removed 6 bases from V and 0 bases from J; the gene matches leave 7 bases unexplained. Looking up the germline V gene (reference sequence) yields CDR1 DFQATT and CDR2 SNEGSKA. What the work shows at the level of the full study, not this receptor alone: Because donor CMV infection status was unknown, age-related changes in expanded clonotypes were potentially confounded. A strong correlation was found between observed TCR beta diversity and the percentage of naive T cells measured by flow cytometry. Observed TCR beta diversity per million T cells fell roughly linearly with age, and a significant reduction was already apparent by age roughly 40. Conclusive comparison of naive and antigen-experienced compartments was prevented by the profiling of bulk unsorted PBMCs. Estimates of total diversity from one million sequenced T cells were regarded as lower bounds and underestimates. Compared with the aged group, the long-lived group had more naive CD4+ T cells, fewer expanded clones and increased TCR diversity, suggesting age selection.

Donors were 39 systemically healthy Caucasian individuals from Russia aged roughly 6 to 90 years. Each donor gave around 9.5 milliliters of peripheral blood, collected into EDTA-treated Vacutainer tubes. Ficoll-Paque density-gradient centrifugation was used to isolate PBMCs, with at least 6.5 million obtained per sample. Total RNA was extracted from PBMCs with Trizol reagent, with at least 5 micrograms obtained per sample. The percentages of naive CD45RAhigh/CD27high T cells were determined by flow cytometry on a PBMC aliquot from every donor. The protocol used for the library was 5' RACE. Instrument used: Illumina HiSeq 2500. A second PCR of roughly 6 to 12 cycles was performed with a sample-barcoded 5' primer and a J-beta primer mix. A unique molecular identifier was introduced onto each TCR beta cDNA molecule by a template-switch 5' adaptor carrying 12 random nucleotides. Each sample yielded at least 2.5 million CDR3-containing paired-end reads. The Mint cDNA synthesis kit, primed by a TRBC-specific oligonucleotide, was used to synthesize first-strand cDNA from all RNA. Following uracil-DNA glycosylase treatment, a first 18-cycle PCR with universal primers M1SS and BC2_uni_R was performed on all cDNA. Per the original workflow: For normalization, 1 million high-quality reads were randomly selected from each sample, with every read carrying a distinct molecular identifier. Reads sharing molecular identifiers were discarded rather than binned into consensus sequences. MiTCR, set to a Q25 quality threshold and the strictest error-elimination algorithm, was used for CDR3 identification, clonotype clustering and error correction. A nonparametric unseen species model with Euler transformation was used to estimate a lower bound on total TCR beta diversity. Through fastp at Q25 and MiXCR, TCRdb rebuilt clones from the public reads, retaining in-frame beta chains. Rows with a matching CDR3 protein are joined into one entry that keeps the most common DNA and genes. For this entry, the V and J calls and clone size follow TCRdb and not the study's own pipeline. This sample lists roughly 730,000 distinct CDR3 sequences; 45% to 70% were detected once. In total, the top ten clones hold roughly 24% of the sample.

Of note for this clonotype: The antigen this receptor binds is unknown. Base qualities are missing; no much larger clone stands one base away.

The clonotype originates from a man aged 35-49 years in good health. The rearranged chain carries TRBV20-1 and TRBJ2-7, with 8 bases aligning to TRBD1. Material for sequencing was blood. The DNA sequence reads TGCAGTGCAAAAGGACAGGGCTTCTCCTACGAGCAGTACTTC. This gives the protein CSAKGQGFSYEQYF.